A selection of T cell receptor beta chains follows, all from one sample in a study of T-cell memory formation after mild COVID-19. TCRdb re-analysed the 5' RACE reads in MiXCR, keeping a single row per CDR3 protein. The sample includes under 300,000 distinct CDR3 sequences, around 10% of them seen just once. The source material was PBMCs or a T cell subset sorted from them (not recorded which). All receptors come from a man between 18 and 29 years old who had mild COVID-19 (a few samples of this study predate the infection). Cell type and time point are not known. Each CDR3 is given without its conserved first and last residue.

j_call v_call cdr3_aa
TRBJ1-4 TRBV9 ASSPRQGGEKLF
TRBJ1-1 TRBV4-1 ASSPQLFRAREGNTEAF
TRBJ1-1 TRBV7-6 ASSAGNTEAF
TRBJ2-1 TRBV7-9 ASSGPGQGGYFEQF
TRBJ2-3 TRBV12-3/TRBV12-4 ASSFQESTDTQY
TRBJ2-2 TRBV7-2 ASSSEAIAPLNTGELF
TRBJ2-4 TRBV5-1 ASSTPGAVKNIQY
TRBJ2-5 TRBV2 ASSEGAQETQY
TRBJ2-3 TRBV11-2 ASSWEGVTDTQY
TRBJ2-3 TRBV6-2/TRBV6-3 ASSYAAVRRASGYTQY
TRBJ2-7 TRBV5-1 ASSLPGYEQY
TRBJ2-5 TRBV7-9 ASSSPPGTGGKPLQETQY
TRBJ2-1 TRBV7-9 ASAPPFRINLHEQF
TRBJ2-1 TRBV6-4 ASRSSGGSYNEQF
TRBJ1-2 TRBV7-2 ASSLGTGIRGYT
TRBJ2-5 TRBV6-5 ASSYGTRQETQY
TRBJ2-2 TRBV2 ASSDYRELF
TRBJ2-3 TRBV5-1 ASSLRTGSDTQY
TRBJ1-6 TRBV7-9 ASSARDSNYNSPLH
TRBJ1-1 TRBV5-1 ASSFNGYTEAF
TRBJ1-1 TRBV7-2 ASSPFGLNTEAF
TRBJ2-7 TRBV10-2 ASSGQGNYEQY
TRBJ1-2 TRBV10-1 ASWDRGGGYT
TRBJ1-1 TRBV2 ASTIPRGSDTEAF
TRBJ2-2 TRBV5-1 ASSLNLRRSNTGELF
TRBJ2-2 TRBV11-2 ASGNTGGTGELF
TRBJ2-1 TRBV29-1 SVTRQGTLHNEQF
TRBJ2-6 TRBV24-1 ATSDLRQGKYVLT
TRBJ1-2 TRBV12-3/TRBV12-4 ASSPAGTGTSRGYT
TRBJ1-2 TRBV27 ASSPIQGFGYT
TRBJ2-1 TRBV29-1 SVVEGGSEQF
TRBJ1-1 TRBV7-2 ASSSTGTISLKNLF
TRBJ2-3 TRBV9 ASSVHPEDTQY
TRBJ2-5 TRBV2 ASRLAGNQETQY
TRBJ1-6 TRBV5-6 ASSFRTIVRTDHSPLH
TRBJ2-2 TRBV29-1 SVDRMDTGELF
TRBJ2-1 TRBV7-2 ASSSRGTVYNEQF
TRBJ1-2 TRBV29-1 SSGTGGYGYT
TRBJ1-4 TRBV30 AWSPWGGFELF
TRBJ2-4 TRBV4-1 ASSREDRGHIQY
TRBJ2-5 TRBV7-9 ASSLGSGAQETQY
TRBJ2-1 TRBV5-8 ASRSNTYNEQF
TRBJ2-2 TRBV7-2 ASSFSGTNTGELF
TRBJ2-6 TRBV20-1 SASPPGLTGANVLT
TRBJ2-7 TRBV15 ATSLALRGEQY
TRBJ1-1 TRBV7-8 ASSLAIGRVTEAF